This T cell receptor beta chain was recovered during a study of prognosis after radiotherapy for stage I lung cancer. Broader study findings: Shannon entropy after stereotactic body radiation therapy was lower in patients who developed distant metastases. Some TCR clones were expanded. Whether these clones were tumor-specific was not determined.

Using two-round multiplex PCR, the authors amplified TCR beta CDR3 from genomic DNA. Used in first-round PCR were primers specific to each TRBV and TRBJ gene. TCRdb re-called the multiplex PCR reads with MiXCR, one entry per CDR3 protein. The sample records nearly 25,000 distinct CDR3 sequences, around 34% being singletons. There are 14 residues in the CDR3. Germline CDR1 and CDR2: SGHAT and FQDESV (reference sequence). V was trimmed by 5 bases and J by 3 bases, leaving 13 bases between them. On this clonotype itself: Its antigen is unknown.

This material consisted of PBMCs, taken before or after stereotactic body radiation therapy (not recorded which). This TCR was recovered from a donor at least 50 years old with non-small cell lung cancer. The rearrangement uses TRBV11-1 and TRBJ1-2; unclear D gene. CDR3 region: CASSGLGRDYGYTF. The CDR3 DNA reads TGTGCCAGCAGCGGCTTGGGGAGGGACTATGGCTACACCTTC.